The present TCR beta chain was sequenced within a study of blood T cell repertoires in COVID-19. About the study: The origin of the acute and convalescent COVID-19 samples was the United States, Italy and Spain. The analysed material was cDNA or gDNA that came from T cells, B-cell-depleted T cells, or PBMCs.

Germline CDR1 SGHRS, CDR2 YFSETQ. The V end lost 6 bases, the J end lost 7 bases, and 16 bases lay between the germline ends. This CDR3 has 13 residues. Original data processing: Estimated nucleated cell counts came from reference gene primer amplification. The method was immunoSEQ multiplex PCR; TCRdb's version includes in-frame clones alone and lacks a portion of them. V and J calls and clone size are copied from that table; D and trimming were computed from the DNA. The data hold a few hundred thousand clones, with 84% observed a single time. The sequence was collected from a woman aged 40 to 50 who had recovered from COVID-19. The sample taken for sequencing was peripheral blood. The chain recombines TRBV5-1 with TRBJ2-5; D might be TRBD2 (5 bases). Here the CDR3 reads CASKIGGMGTQYF. The CDR3 DNA reads as TGCGCCAGCAAAATAGGAGGCATGGGGACCCAGTACTTC. The entire variable domain, with the rest obtained from reference TRBV5-1 and TRBJ2-5, is as follows: KAGVTQTPRYLIKTRGQQVTLSCSPISGHRSVSWYQQTPGQGLQFLFEYFSETQRNKGNFPGRFSGRQFSNSRSEMNVSTLELGDSALYLCASKIGGMGTQYFGPGTRLLVL.